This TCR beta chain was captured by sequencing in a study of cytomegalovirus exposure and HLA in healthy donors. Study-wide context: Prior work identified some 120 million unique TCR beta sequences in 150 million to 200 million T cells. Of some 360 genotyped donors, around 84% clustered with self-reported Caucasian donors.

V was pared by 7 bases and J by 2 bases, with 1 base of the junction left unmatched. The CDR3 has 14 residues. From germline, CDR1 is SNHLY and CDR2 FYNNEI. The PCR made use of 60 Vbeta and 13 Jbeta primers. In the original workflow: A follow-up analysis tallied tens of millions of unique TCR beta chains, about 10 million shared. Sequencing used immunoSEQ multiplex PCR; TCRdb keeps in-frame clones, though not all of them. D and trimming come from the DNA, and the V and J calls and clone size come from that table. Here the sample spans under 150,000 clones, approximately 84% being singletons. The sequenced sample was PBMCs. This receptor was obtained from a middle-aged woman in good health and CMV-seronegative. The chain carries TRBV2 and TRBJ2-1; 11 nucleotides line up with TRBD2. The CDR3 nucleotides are TGTGCCAGCAAGACTAGCGGGGCCTACAATGAGCAGTTCTTC. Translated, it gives CASKTSGAYNEQFF.